The subject of this entry is one T cell receptor beta chain. One junction end does not reproduce the germline sequence, and a read error may be involved. Treatment noted: preoperative locoregional IRX-2 cytokine immunotherapy. Samples came from a phase Ib trial of preoperative locoregional IRX-2 cytokine immunotherapy. These data come from a study of preoperative IRX-2 immunotherapy in early breast cancer. Clones were sequenced by immunoSEQ multiplex PCR, and TCRdb holds only the in-frame ones, with some missing. The data contain 30,000 to 45,000 clones, 82% of them singletons. Germline CDR1 reads WSHSY; CDR2 reads SAAADI. The length of the CDR3 is 18 residues.

The chain recombines TRBV10-2 with TRBJ2-1; 7 bases fit TRBD2. This TCR was sampled from a human donor with breast cancer. This material consisted of lymph node tissue, taken after IRX-2 immunotherapy. The CDR3, as DNA: TGCGCCAGCAGTGAGTCGGGAAGACTAGCCGCCTCCGACAATGAGCAGTTCTTC. Protein: CASSESGRLAASDNEQFF.